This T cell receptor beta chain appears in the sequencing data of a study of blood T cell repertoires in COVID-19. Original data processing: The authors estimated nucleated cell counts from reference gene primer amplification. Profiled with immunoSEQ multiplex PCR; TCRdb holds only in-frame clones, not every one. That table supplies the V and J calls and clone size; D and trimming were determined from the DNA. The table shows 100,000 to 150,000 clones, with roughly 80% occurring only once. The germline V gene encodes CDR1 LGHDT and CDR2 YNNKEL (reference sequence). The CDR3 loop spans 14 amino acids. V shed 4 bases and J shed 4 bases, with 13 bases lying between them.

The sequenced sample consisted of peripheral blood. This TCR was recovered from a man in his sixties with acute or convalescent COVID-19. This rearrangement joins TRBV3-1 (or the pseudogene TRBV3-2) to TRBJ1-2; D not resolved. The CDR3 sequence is CASSPRSGFYGYTF. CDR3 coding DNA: TGTGCCAGCAGCCCTCGATCGGGATTCTATGGCTACACCTTC.